This entry describes one TCR beta chain. The length of the CDR3 is 15 residues. The germline gives CDR1 KGHSH, CDR2 LQKENI. The V segment lost 0 bases and the J segment 4 bases; nucleotides outside the gene matches: 5. The sample belongs to a study of blood T cell repertoires in COVID-19. Across the study: The United States, Italy and Spain were the sources of the acute and convalescent COVID-19 samples. Sources were T cells, B-cell-depleted T cells, or PBMCs; the material itself was cDNA or gDNA.

Methods used by the authors: Counts of nucleated cells, estimated from reference gene primer amplification, were obtained. Assay: immunoSEQ multiplex PCR; the TCRdb copy retains only in-frame clones and omits some. The V and J calls and the clone size are those of that table, but D and trimming were determined from the DNA. The table lists some 42,000 clones, 89% of them singletons. The rearrangement links TRBV18 to TRBJ2-7; 8 bases align to TRBD1. The receptor was derived from a human donor in a cohort sampled during active COVID-19. Specimen: peripheral blood. CDR3 residues: CASSPPGTGGYEQYF. In nucleotides, the CDR3 is TGTGCCAGCTCACCACCCGGGACAGGTGGATACGAGCAGTACTTC.